Shown below are 32 T cell receptor beta chains from a single sample sequenced in a study of CD8 T cells in Susac syndrome. RNA in amounts of about 0.45 to 1 ug was reverse transcribed with random hexamers. Using its own MiXCR run on the immunoSEQ multiplex PCR reads, TCRdb lists one record per CDR3 protein. The sample yields fewer than 200,000 distinct CDR3 sequences, 85% to 95% seen once. Sequenced: CD4+ T cells from PBMCs. These receptors came from a human donor with Susac syndrome.

This clonotype was detected only once. J is TRBJ1-5 and V is TRBV4-2; 7 bases are shared with TRBD1. The CDR3 sequence is 15 residues long. The germline V gene has CDR1 LGHNA and CDR2 YNFKEQ. Trimming removed 0 bases from V and 1 base from J; junction bases left unmatched: 0. CDR3 DNA sequence: TGTGCCAGCAGCCAAGACAGGGGGAGCAATCAGCCCCAGCATTTT. Residues: CASSQDRGSNQPQHF.

The rearrangement joins TRBV3-1 to TRBJ1-5; 7 bases are shared with TRBD1. V gave up 3 bases and J gave up 7 bases; unmatched junction bases: 12. This CDR3 contains 16 residues. Per germline, CDR1 LGHDT and CDR2 YNNKEL (reference sequence). This CDR3 reads CASSQEPGRGGQPQHF. The CDR3 DNA reads TGTGCCAGCAGCCAGGAACCCGGCAGGGGGGGACAGCCCCAGCATTTT.

The chain couples TRBV19 to TRBJ1-5; D is possibly TRBD1 (5 bases). Germline-derived CDR1 and CDR2 are LNHDA and SQIVND (reference sequence). V was trimmed by 2 bases and J by 2 bases, leaving 10 bases between them. This CDR3 is 15 amino acids long. This CDR3 is CASSIRGHGNQPQHF. The CDR3 coding sequence is TGTGCCAGTAGTATAAGGGGCCATGGCAATCAGCCCCAGCATTTT.

V usage is TRBV2 and J usage is TRBJ2-5; D call uncertain. V dropped 6 bases and J dropped 5 bases, with 13 bases sitting between them. The CDR3 consists of 13 residues. Germline V CDR1 and CDR2: SNHLY, FYNNEI. Here the CDR3 reads CASSVRSGETQYF. The CDR3 DNA reads TGTGCCAGCAGCGTTCGGTCCGGGGAGACCCAGTACTTC. The full variable domain, in which reference TRBV2 and TRBJ2-5 provide the parts outside the CDR3, is EPEVTQTPSHQVTQMGQEVILRCVPISNHLYFYWYRQILGQKVEFLVSFYNNEISEKSEIFDDQFSVERPDGSNFTLKIRSTKLEDSAMYFCASSVRSGETQYFGPGTRLLVL.

This rearrangement joins TRBV12-5 to TRBJ2-2, with D possibly matching TRBD1 (5 bases). This CDR3 region has 15 residues. V dropped 7 bases and J dropped 6 bases, with 18 bases sitting between them. Per germline, CDR1 LGHNT and CDR2 FRNRAP. This CDR3 reads CASATGSFFSGELFF. Here the CDR3 DNA reads TGTGCTAGTGCTACAGGCTCCTTCTTTTCCGGGGAGCTGTTTTTT.

The chain combines TRBV12-3 or TRBV12-4 with TRBJ1-5; no clear D. The CDR3 is 15 residues long. The V end lost 7 bases, the J end lost 0 bases, and 13 bases lay between the germline ends. The CDR3 coding sequence is TGTGCCAGCACTTTGGGCCTGACTAGCAATCAGCCCCAGCATTTT. This encodes CASTLGLTSNQPQHF.

This clonotype was counted a single time. The CDR3 spells CASSLQGVNTEAFF. Here the CDR3 DNA reads TGCGCCAGCAGCTTACAGGGAGTGAACACTGAAGCTTTCTTT. The chain recombines TRBV5-1 with TRBJ1-1; D might be TRBD1 (6 bases). The germline V gene encodes CDR1 SGHRS and CDR2 YFSETQ. V was clipped by 2 bases and J by 0 bases, with 8 bases between them. The CDR3 totals 14 residues.

The chain joins TRBV27 to TRBJ1-6; D not resolved. The CDR3 runs 16 residues. V gave up 3 bases and J gave up 0 bases, with 9 bases separating them. Germline assignment: CDR1 MNHEY and CDR2 SMNVEV (reference sequence). Here the CDR3 DNA reads TGTGCCAGCAGTTTCAACGGGAACTCCTATAATTCACCCCTCCACTTT. Protein product: CASSFNGNSYNSPLHF.

The chain employs TRBV30 and TRBJ2-3; 8 bases line up with TRBD1. Germline-derived CDR1 and CDR2 are GTSNPN and SVGIG (reference sequence). V was pared by 3 bases and J by 3 bases, with 2 bases of the junction left unmatched. The CDR3 loop spans 13 amino acids. CDR3 in amino acids: CAWRDRGTDTQYF. The CDR3 coding sequence is TGTGCCTGGAGAGACAGGGGAACAGATACGCAGTATTTT.

V usage is TRBV7-9 and J usage is TRBJ1-6, with D perhaps TRBD1 (5 bases). Trimming cost V 5 bases and J 8 bases, with 16 bases left between them. Per the germline V gene, CDR1 is SEHNR and CDR2 is FQNEAQ (reference sequence). The CDR3 runs to 15 residues. DNA for the CDR3: TGTGCCAGCAGCCCCGGGGCGGTTGGCCATTCACCCCTCCACTTT. Protein: CASSPGAVGHSPLHF. Supplemented by reference TRBV7-9 and TRBJ1-6, the full variable domain reads DTGVSQNPRHKITKRGQNVTFRCDPISEHNRLYWYRQTLGQGPEFLTYFQNEAQLEKSRLLSDRFSAERPKGSFSTLEIQRTEQGDSAMYLCASSPGAVGHSPLHFGNGTRLTVT.

V usage is TRBV12-3 or TRBV12-4 and J usage is TRBJ1-5; D call uncertain. The CDR3 has 15 residues. Deletions cut 2 bases from V and 0 bases from J, with 8 bases between. CDR3 nucleotides: TGTGCCAGCAGTTTACAGGCCGGTAGCAATCAGCCCCAGCATTTT. This codes for CASSLQAGSNQPQHF.

The chain carries TRBV7-2 and TRBJ1-1, with a weak D call TRBD1 (5 bases). This CDR3 spans 12 amino acids. V gave up 0 bases and J gave up 11 bases, with 10 bases separating them. Germline V gives CDR1 SGHTA, CDR2 FQGNSA. CDR3 nucleotide sequence: TGTGCCAGCAGCTTAGCCACAGGTATGGCTTTCTTT. This encodes CASSLATGMAFF.

The chain has TRBV29-1 and TRBJ2-5, with a tentative D call TRBD2 (5 bases). Germline V gene sequence: CDR1 SQVTM, CDR2 ANQGSEA. Trimming pared 5 bases from V and 4 bases from J, leaving 11 bases between. The CDR3 is 12 residues long. The chain's CDR3 is CSVLAYGETQYF. The DNA for the CDR3 is TGCAGCGTTCTAGCCTACGGAGAGACCCAGTACTTC.

The chain joins TRBV30 to TRBJ2-7; D is uncertain. The CDR3 runs to 11 residues. Germline values: CDR1 GTSNPN, CDR2 SVGIG (reference sequence). Trimming shortened V by 1 base and J by 5 bases, and 6 bases separated the two germline ends. CDR3 DNA sequence: TGTGCCTGGAGTGGAATGAACGAGCAGTACTTC. Its protein is CAWSGMNEQYF.

The chain carries TRBV12-3 or TRBV12-4 and TRBJ1-5; the match to TRBD1 covers 7 bases. The V and J ends lost 5 bases and 9 bases, in that order; junction bases with no gene match: 7. This CDR3 spans 13 amino acids. CDR3 coding DNA: TGTGCCAGCAGTAACGACAGGGCCTTGCCCCAGCATTTT. This codes for CASSNDRALPQHF.

V usage is TRBV20-1 and J usage is TRBJ1-2; 7 nucleotides align to TRBD1. Looked up from germline, CDR1 is DFQATT and CDR2 is SNEGSKA (reference sequence). This CDR3 comprises 13 residues. V lost 5 bases to trimming and J lost 3 bases; unmatched junction nucleotides: 6. The CDR3: CSADPGTDYGYTF. Written as DNA, the CDR3 is TGCAGTGCTGATCCCGGGACAGACTATGGCTACACCTTC.

The CDR3 DNA follows: TGTGCCAGCAGCGTAGCTCCCCTCCAAGAGACCCAGTACTTC. As protein: CASSVAPLQETQYF. The chain has TRBV9 and TRBJ2-5; no definite D call. Germline loops: CDR1 SGDLS, CDR2 YYNGEE. Trimming took 0 bases from V and 1 from J, leaving 7 bases between them. The CDR3 contains 14 residues.

The J gene is TRBJ1-1, the V gene TRBV12-3 or TRBV12-4; D not certain. The CDR3 loop spans 15 amino acids. Trimming removed 0 bases from V and 4 bases from J, with 12 bases in between. Written as DNA, the CDR3 is TGTGCCAGCAGTTTAGCGGGGAGGCAGTCCACTGAAGCTTTCTTT. Its translation is CASSLAGRQSTEAFF.

The table lists this clonotype with a count of one. V and J are TRBV9 and TRBJ2-3, with 10 bases fitting TRBD1. The germline V gene has CDR1 SGDLS and CDR2 YYNGEE. V shed 4 bases and J 4 bases; nucleotides not matched to a gene: 12. The CDR3 is 17 amino acids. The CDR3 DNA follows: TGTGCCAGCAGCTTGTACCCGGTGACAGGGGGCGCAGATACGCAGTATTTT. This encodes CASSLYPVTGGADTQYF. Combining the CDR3 with reference TRBV9 and TRBJ2-3 gives the whole variable domain DSGVTQTPKHLITATGQRVTLRCSPRSGDLSVYWYQQSLDQGLQFLIQYYNGEERAKGNILERFSAQQFPDLHSELNLSSLELGDSALYFCASSLYPVTGGADTQYFGPGTRLTVL.

This rearrangement joins TRBV20-1 to TRBJ2-2; D not resolved. Germline-derived CDR1 and CDR2 are DFQATT and SNEGSKA (reference sequence). V dropped 4 bases and J dropped 4 bases, with 7 bases sitting between them. The CDR3 runs to 12 residues. CDR3 in DNA: TGCAGTGCTATGACACTCACCGGGGAGCTGTTTTTT. Its translation is CSAMTLTGELFF.

The chain joins TRBV9 to TRBJ2-1, with D possibly being TRBD1 (7 bases). The V gene lost 4 bases and the J gene lost 7 bases, with 15 bases spanning the gap. Germline-derived CDR1 and CDR2 are SGDLS and YYNGEE. The CDR3 loop spans 14 amino acids. Here the CDR3 DNA reads TGTGCCAGCAGCCCAACGACAGGGAGGAATGAGCAGTTCTTC. Translated: CASSPTTGRNEQFF.

The V gene is TRBV3-1, the J gene TRBJ1-1, with D possibly matching TRBD1 (5 bases). The CDR3 loop spans 14 amino acids. Germline lookup yields CDR1 LGHDT and CDR2 YNNKEL (reference sequence). Trimming cost V 4 bases and J 1 base, with 10 bases left between them. CDR3 DNA: TGTGCCAGCAGCCGCCCGGGACGGAACACTGAAGCTTTCTTT. Its protein product is CASSRPGRNTEAFF.

The chain has TRBV10-3 and TRBJ2-5; TRBD1 might be the D (6 bases). This CDR3 contains 13 residues. Germline CDR1 is ENHRY and CDR2 is SYGVKD. The germline V and J ends were trimmed by 8 bases and 2 bases, with 12 bases remaining between them. CDR3 in DNA: TGTGCCATCCACAGGGCGTTACAAGAGACCCAGTACTTC. Residues: CAIHRALQETQYF.

V is TRBV18 and J is TRBJ2-7; 9 positions agree with TRBD1. Germline assignment: CDR1 KGHSH and CDR2 LQKENI. The CDR3 sequence is 15 residues long. V trimming: 6 bases; J trimming: 4 bases; junction bases outside the gene matches: 10. The CDR3 sequence is CASSQRDRERYEQYF. In DNA, the CDR3 is TGTGCCAGCTCTCAAAGGGACAGGGAGAGGTACGAGCAGTACTTC.

The gene calls are TRBV20-1 and TRBJ2-5; TRBD2 aligns across 10 bases. The CDR3 covers 15 residues. Germline V gene sequence: CDR1 DFQATT, CDR2 SNEGSKA (reference sequence). V trimming: 6 bases; J trimming: 0 bases; junction bases outside the gene matches: 7. The CDR3: CSAQLSGRYQETQYF. CDR3 nucleotides: TGCAGTGCCCAGCTTAGCGGGAGGTACCAAGAGACCCAGTACTTC.

The rearrangement links TRBV20-1 to TRBJ2-3, with TRBD2 identical over 11 bases. V gave up 3 bases and J gave up 4 bases; unmatched junction bases: 6. Germline V gene sequence: CDR1 DFQATT, CDR2 SNEGSKA (reference sequence). CDR3 length equals 15 residues. CDR3: CSASGTSGASDTQYF. CDR3 DNA sequence: TGCAGTGCTAGTGGGACTAGCGGAGCCTCAGATACGCAGTATTTT.

V usage is TRBV4-3 and J usage is TRBJ2-4; D perhaps matches TRBD1 (6 bases). The CDR3 extends over 16 amino acids. V was cut by 2 bases and J by 6 bases, with 17 bases left in between. CDR1 and CDR2 (germline): LGHNA, YSLEER. The CDR3: CASSQQPRGLGNIQYF. CDR3 bases: TGCGCCAGCAGCCAACAACCCAGGGGATTAGGAAACATTCAGTACTTC.

The V call is TRBV29-1, the J call TRBJ2-1; D uncertain. The CDR3 consists of 13 residues. Germline V lookup: CDR1 SQVTM, CDR2 ANQGSEA. Trimming took 6 bases from V and 3 from J, leaving 12 bases between them. The CDR3 DNA reads TGCAGCGTCTCTACGGACGGCTACAATGAGCAGTTCTTC. Translating gives CSVSTDGYNEQFF.

This clonotype was recorded once. The V call is TRBV20-1, the J call TRBJ2-5; D possibly uses TRBD1 or TRBD2 (6 bases each). Per germline, CDR1 DFQATT and CDR2 SNEGSKA (reference sequence). The CDR3 extends over 15 amino acids. V shed 1 base and J shed 4 bases, with 16 bases lying between them. CDR3 sequence (DNA): TGCAGTGCTAGAGTCCCGACGGGGGCTCGAGAGACCCAGTACTTC. Protein sequence: CSARVPTGARETQYF.

The chain has TRBV5-1 and TRBJ1-1, with D perhaps TRBD1 (5 bases). There are 15 residues in the CDR3. V dropped 3 bases and J dropped 4 bases, with 16 bases sitting between them. CDR1 is SGHRS and CDR2 is YFSETQ in the germline V gene. The CDR3 DNA reads TGCGCCAGCAGCTCAGACCCGTCGAGGGGCACTGAAGCTTTCTTT. Encoded protein: CASSSDPSRGTEAFF.

This clonotype turned up a few times. The chain is built from TRBV11-2 and TRBJ1-2; no reliable D call. CDR1 is SGHAT and CDR2 is FQNNGV in the germline V gene. The CDR3 runs to 13 residues. V was cut by 3 bases and J by 4 bases, with 9 bases left in between. The CDR3 region has the DNA TGTGCCAGCAGCTTGGATCTTACCTATGGCTACACCTTC. Amino acid sequence: CASSLDLTYGYTF.

The rearrangement links TRBV3-1 to TRBJ2-4, with 9 bases aligning to TRBD1. V trimming: 5 bases; J trimming: 8 bases; junction bases outside the gene matches: 10. CDR1 LGHDT and CDR2 YNNKEL come from the germline V gene (reference sequence). This CDR3 has 15 amino acids. CDR3 protein: CASSSRTGAGDIQYF. The CDR3 nucleotides read TGTGCCAGCAGCTCTCGGACAGGGGCTGGGGACATTCAGTACTTC.